One and the same sample provided the 26 T cell receptor beta chains below, sequenced in a study of blood T cell repertoires in COVID-19. TCRdb's copy holds only in-frame clones and misses some; the assay was immunoSEQ multiplex PCR. The repertoire holds 450,000 to 500,000 clones, with approximately 90% as singletons. The sample was PBMCs or T cells enriched from blood (not recorded which). The receptors were sampled from a woman aged 18-30 years who had recovered from COVID-19.

This clone was seen a handful of times. The genes are TRBV18 and TRBJ1-2, with D perhaps matching TRBD1 (6 bases). Germline V gives CDR1 KGHSH, CDR2 LQKENI. Trimming took off 2 bases at V and 2 bases at J, with 18 bases between the two ends. The length of the CDR3 is 17 residues. The CDR3 DNA is TGTGCCAGCTCACCAGTCCAACAGGGCGTAGGGAACTATGGCTACACCTTC. It yields the protein CASSPVQQGVGNYGYTF.

This clone occurred once. The V call is TRBV19, the J call TRBJ1-1; 8 nucleotides line up with TRBD1. Germline values: CDR1 LNHDA, CDR2 SQIVND (reference sequence). The CDR3 is 14 amino acids. V lost 9 bases and J lost 2; bases outside the gene matches: 8. The DNA for the CDR3 is TGTGCCAGCCGTCTACAGGGGGGAAACACTGAAGCTTTCTTT. Amino acids: CASRLQGGNTEAFF. Using reference TRBV19 and TRBJ1-1 for the parts outside the CDR3, the full variable domain is DGGITQSPKYLFRKEGQNVTLSCEQNLNHDAMYWYRQDPGQGLRLIYYSQIVNDFQKGDIAEGYSVSREKKESFPLTVTSAQKNPTAFYLCASRLQGGNTEAFFGQGTRLTVV.

V is TRBV30 and J is TRBJ1-6; D not resolved. From germline, CDR1 is GTSNPN and CDR2 SVGIG (reference sequence). CDR3 size: 13 residues. Deletions cut 2 bases from V and 7 bases from J, with 9 bases between. The CDR3 DNA reads as TGTGCCTGGAGTCCAGAGAGGAATTCACCCCTCCACTTT. It encodes CAWSPERNSPLHF.

The V call is TRBV4-1, the J call TRBJ1-3; no clear D. The CDR3 consists of 12 residues. The germline CDR1 and CDR2 sequences are MGHRA and YSYEKL. With 6 bases removed from V and 3 bases from J, the gap between germline ends came to 6 bases. This CDR3 is CASRDFGNTIYF. In nucleotides, the CDR3 is TGCGCCAGCAGGGACTTTGGAAACACCATATATTTT.

The rearrangement links TRBV5-1 to TRBJ2-1, with 11 bases identical to TRBD2. The ends lost 0 bases at V and 9 bases at J; junction bases unmatched: 5. The CDR3 runs to 15 residues. The germline V gene encodes CDR1 SGHRS and CDR2 YFSETQ. As DNA, the CDR3 is TGCGCCAGCAGCTTGGAAGTAGCGGGGGGGTCTGAGCAGTTCTTC. It translates to CASSLEVAGGSEQFF.

The CDR3 spells CASSESFRSNQPQHF. In DNA, the CDR3 is TGTGCCAGCAGTGAGTCCTTCCGTAGCAATCAGCCCCAGCATTTT. The rearrangement uses TRBV2 and TRBJ1-5, with unresolved D. V was cut by 3 bases and J by 0 bases, with 9 bases left in between. This CDR3 is built from 15 residues. Germline values: CDR1 SNHLY, CDR2 FYNNEI.

This chain links TRBV28 with TRBJ1-3; perhaps TRBD1 as D (6 bases). The CDR3 extends over 14 amino acids. Trimming took 8 bases from V and 8 from J, leaving 19 bases between them. Germline CDR1 is MDHEN and CDR2 is SYDVKM. The CDR3 DNA sequence: TGTGCCAGCGGCTTAGAGGGGGATATGGACACCATATATTTT. It translates to CASGLEGDMDTIYF.

The genes are TRBV18 and TRBJ1-1; possibly TRBD1 for D (6 bases). Between the trimmed V and J ends, which lost 3 bases and 2 bases, there was a span of 10 bases. The CDR3 runs to 14 residues. Germline V gene lookup returns CDR1 KGHSH and CDR2 LQKENI. CDR3 residues: CASSPGTTNTEAFF. The CDR3, as DNA: TGTGCCAGCTCACCGGGGACAACTAACACTGAAGCTTTCTTT.

The chain joins TRBV7-2 to TRBJ2-3; TRBD2 is a possible D gene (5 bases). This CDR3 contains 14 residues. Trimming stripped 7 bases from V and 7 bases from J, with 18 bases between. Germline assignment: CDR1 SGHTA and CDR2 FQGNSA. This CDR3 reads CASTLSAGSYTQYF. The CDR3 nucleotides are TGTGCCAGCACCCTTAGCGCGGGTTCATATACGCAGTATTTT.

The chain is built from TRBV11-2 and TRBJ2-3; maybe TRBD2 (6 bases). CDR3 length equals 14 residues. V lost 0 bases to trimming and J lost 6 bases, with 10 bases between them. Per germline, CDR1 SGHAT and CDR2 FQNNGV. The CDR3 reads CASSLEGLADTQYF. In DNA, the CDR3 is TGTGCCAGCAGCTTAGAGGGCCTAGCGGATACGCAGTATTTT.

The chain carries TRBV7-2 and TRBJ2-7, with D perhaps TRBD2 (5 bases). CDR1 is SGHTA and CDR2 is FQGNSA in the germline V gene. The CDR3 extends over 13 amino acids. Trimming stripped 8 bases from V and 8 bases from J, with 19 bases between. This CDR3 is CASLTWAGGKQYF. In DNA, the CDR3 is TGTGCCAGCCTAACGTGGGCAGGAGGCAAGCAGTACTTC.

This clone was found once. This rearrangement joins TRBV9 to TRBJ2-7; 8 positions agree with TRBD2. The CDR3 has 15 amino acids. J lost 2 bases, V lost 2 bases, and 6 bases had no gene match. In germline, CDR1 is SGDLS, CDR2 YYNGEE. The CDR3: CASSVGGGLPYEQYF. The CDR3 nucleotides are TGTGCCAGCAGCGTTGGCGGGGGGCTCCCCTACGAGCAGTACTTC.

This sequence joins TRBV7-3 and TRBJ2-5; 10 bases are shared with TRBD2. The CDR3 runs 15 residues. V dropped 6 bases and J dropped 0; count of bases not matched to a gene: 4. Germline CDR1 SGHTA, CDR2 FQGTGA. The chain's CDR3 is CASSPSGGHQETQYF. The CDR3 nucleotides are TGTGCCAGCAGTCCTAGCGGGGGCCACCAAGAGACCCAGTACTTC.

V and J are TRBV11-2 and TRBJ1-2, with D tentatively TRBD1 (6 bases). The germline CDR1 and CDR2 sequences are SGHAT and FQNNGV. V lost 5 bases, J lost 4 bases, and 14 bases lay in between. The CDR3 has 14 residues. The CDR3 DNA reads as TGTGCCAGCAGCCGTATACAGGGCCCCTATGGCTACACCTTC. Translating gives CASSRIQGPYGYTF.

The V call is TRBV19, the J call TRBJ1-6; weak D call: TRBD1 (5 bases). V was clipped by 5 bases and J by 8 bases, with 13 bases between them. The CDR3 consists of 14 residues. CDR1 and CDR2 from the germline V gene are LNHDA and SQIVND (reference sequence). This chain's CDR3 is CASSSQGRDSPLHF. The CDR3 DNA reads as TGTGCCAGTAGTTCGCAGGGTAGGGATTCACCCCTCCACTTT.

This clone came up a few times. The chain couples TRBV2 to TRBJ2-3; tentatively, D is TRBD2 (6 bases). The V end lost 6 bases, the J end lost 5 bases, and 9 bases lay between the germline ends. The CDR3 runs 12 residues. CDR1 is SNHLY, CDR2 FYNNEI, per germline. The DNA of the CDR3 is TGTGCCAGCAGATACGGGGGAGATACGCAGTATTTT. The encoded protein is CASRYGGDTQYF.

The V and J genes are TRBV7-2 and TRBJ1-2; D remains unclear. Germline-derived CDR1 and CDR2 are SGHTA and FQGNSA. CDR3 length: 15 residues. V lost 1 base and J 4 bases, leaving 13 bases between the germline ends. The CDR3 protein is CASSLGYGEGYGYTF. The CDR3, as DNA: TGTGCCAGCAGCTTAGGTTACGGGGAGGGCTATGGCTACACCTTC.

The chain couples TRBV7-9 to TRBJ2-7; TRBD1 might be the D (6 bases). V gave up 5 bases and J gave up 1 base, with 12 bases separating them. This CDR3 has 14 residues. Per germline, CDR1 SEHNR and CDR2 FQNEAQ (reference sequence). As DNA, the CDR3 is TGTGCCAGCAGCGCCGGGACAATATCCTACGAGCAGTACTTC. Translating it yields CASSAGTISYEQYF.

The rearrangement joins TRBV4-1 to TRBJ1-5; TRBD1 aligns across 7 bases. This CDR3 region has 14 residues. Germline CDR1 and CDR2: MGHRA and YSYEKL. With 3 bases clipped from V and 6 bases from J, the junction kept 5 bases outside the gene matches. CDR3 coding DNA: TGCGCCAGCAGCCAGGCCAGACAGGGTCAGCCCCAGCATTTT. Its protein product is CASSQARQGQPQHF.

The chain links TRBV18 to TRBJ2-3, with 13 bases that match TRBD2. Germline CDR1 reads KGHSH; CDR2 reads LQKENI. The CDR3 has 15 residues. The trim removed 5 bases at V and 4 bases at J, leaving 3 bases unmatched. The CDR3 sequence is CASSRLAGGSDTQYF. For the CDR3, the DNA is TGTGCCAGCTCAAGACTAGCGGGGGGATCAGATACGCAGTATTTT.

The J gene is TRBJ1-4, the V gene TRBV28; TRBD1 matches at 7 bases. Germline loops: CDR1 MDHEN, CDR2 SYDVKM. The length of the CDR3 is 15 residues. J gave up 5 bases and V 8 bases, and 11 bases lay outside the gene matches. DNA for the CDR3: TGTGCCAGCCAAACCTACAGGGGCCCCAATGAAAAACTGTTTTTT. Protein: CASQTYRGPNEKLFF.

The chain couples TRBV3-1 (or the pseudogene TRBV3-2) to TRBJ2-7; the match to TRBD1 covers 8 bases. Germline V gene data show CDR1 as LGHDT and CDR2 as YNNKEL (reference sequence). There are 14 residues in the CDR3. V lost 1 base to trimming and J lost 6 bases; unmatched junction nucleotides: 5. The CDR3 here is CASSQGDRGSEQYF. Here the CDR3 DNA reads TGTGCCAGCAGCCAAGGAGACAGGGGATCCGAGCAGTACTTC.

CDR3 protein: CASSLGGQPSYGYTF. For the CDR3, the DNA is TGTGCCAGCAGCTTAGGGGGACAGCCATCCTATGGCTACACCTTC. V usage is TRBV7-9 and J usage is TRBJ1-2, with 7 bases matching TRBD1. CDR1 and CDR2 (germline): SEHNR, FQNEAQ (reference sequence). The CDR3 spans 15 residues. After removal of 1 base from V and 4 bases from J, the junction contained 6 bases not matched to a gene.

This clone has only one observation. The chain combines TRBV3-1 (or the pseudogene TRBV3-2) with TRBJ1-2, with TRBD1 matching over 7 bases. Per the germline V gene, CDR1 is LGHDT and CDR2 is YNNKEL (reference sequence). The trim removed 4 bases at V and 6 bases at J, leaving 8 bases unmatched. The CDR3 is 14 residues long. For the CDR3, the DNA is TGTGCCAGCAGCCCACGAGGAACAGGGGATGGCTACACCTTC. This sequence encodes CASSPRGTGDGYTF.

This sequence joins TRBV7-9 and TRBJ1-4; TRBD1 is a possible D gene (6 bases). The germline gives CDR1 SEHNR, CDR2 FQNEAQ (reference sequence). With 5 bases removed from V and 0 bases from J, the gap between germline ends came to 19 bases. The CDR3 extends over 18 amino acids. CDR3 amino acids: CASSGGPGWAATNEKLFF. The CDR3, as DNA: TGTGCCAGCAGCGGGGGCCCGGGTTGGGCCGCAACTAATGAAAAACTGTTTTTT.

The J gene is TRBJ2-1, the V gene TRBV5-1, with 8 bases lining up with TRBD2. From germline, CDR1 is SGHRS and CDR2 YFSETQ. V lost 0 bases, J lost 8 bases, and 10 bases stayed unmatched. The CDR3 length is 16 residues. The CDR3 here is CASSLAVAGGFDEQFF. The CDR3 bases are TGCGCCAGCAGCTTGGCCGTGGCGGGGGGATTTGATGAGCAGTTCTTC.